The 10 T cell receptor beta chains below come from one sample, sequenced in a study of beta chain features in type 1 diabetes. The study's findings and limits: Researchers report that Type 1 diabetes patients had moderately but significantly shorter TCRB CDR3s across all four CD4+ subsets.

Of the isolated RNA, all was reverse transcribed, and so the sequenced material was expressed TCRB transcripts. Here immunoSEQ multiplex PCR was the method, and the copy in TCRdb shows in-frame clones only, minus some. The table lists approximately 260,000 clones, roughly 20% of them singletons. Antigen specificity for these receptors is unknown. The sample taken for sequencing was naive CD4+ T cells from blood. The receptor set was obtained from a woman aged 35 to 49 with type 1 diabetes.

This clone was found a few times. The J gene is TRBJ2-4, the V gene TRBV29-1; no clear D. The V and J ends lost 6 bases and 8 bases respectively, with 11 bases between them. Germline assignment: CDR1 SQVTM and CDR2 ANQGSEA. CDR3 length: 11 residues. The CDR3 DNA is TGCAGCGTCCGGCTCGGAGACATTCAGTACTTC. Its translation: CSVRLGDIQYF.

The V call is TRBV5-1, the J call TRBJ2-7, with 7 bases identical to TRBD2. Germline V lookup: CDR1 SGHRS, CDR2 YFSETQ. The CDR3 sequence is 14 residues long. V gave up 4 bases and J gave up 3 bases; unmatched junction bases: 7. CDR3 protein: CASSQPSGLYEQYF. The CDR3 DNA sequence: TGCGCCAGCAGCCAACCTAGCGGACTCTACGAGCAGTACTTC.

This clone was found a few times. The chain recombines TRBV5-4 with TRBJ1-2, with TRBD1 matching 7 bases. The junction had 7 bases not matched to a gene; V was cut back by 5 bases and J by 6 bases. The CDR3 is 13 amino acids. Germline V gene lookup returns CDR1 SGHNT and CDR2 YYREEE (reference sequence). Here the CDR3 reads CASRQQGTHGYTF. The CDR3 bases are TGTGCCAGCAGACAACAGGGGACCCATGGCTACACCTTC.

The rearrangement joins TRBV19 to TRBJ1-1, with a tentative D call TRBD1 (5 bases). CDR3 length: 14 amino acids. Deletions cut 7 bases from V and 0 bases from J, with 12 bases between. The germline V gene encodes CDR1 LNHDA and CDR2 SQIVND (reference sequence). Written as DNA, the CDR3 is TGTGCCAGTACAGAGACAGCATTGAACACTGAAGCTTTCTTT. Its translation is CASTETALNTEAFF.

The sample holds a few counts of this clone. This chain links TRBV19 with TRBJ2-7, with 7 nucleotides matching TRBD2. Per the germline V gene, CDR1 is LNHDA and CDR2 is SQIVND (reference sequence). The CDR3 runs to 15 residues. V gave up 3 bases and J gave up 2 bases; unmatched junction bases: 7. The CDR3 DNA is TGTGCCAGTAGTATTGTGGCTAGCGGCCCCTACGAGCAGTACTTC. Amino acids: CASSIVASGPYEQYF. Variable domain in full (rest from reference TRBV19 and TRBJ2-7): DGGITQSPKYLFRKEGQNVTLSCEQNLNHDAMYWYRQDPGQGLRLIYYSQIVNDFQKGDIAEGYSVSREKKESFPLTVTSAQKNPTAFYLCASSIVASGPYEQYFGPGTRLTVT.

This sequence joins TRBV9 and TRBJ2-5; 7 nucleotides align to TRBD2. From germline, CDR1 is SGDLS and CDR2 YYNGEE. The CDR3 is 13 amino acids. J gave up 4 bases and V 3 bases, and 3 bases lay outside the gene matches. CDR3 in DNA: TGTGCCAGCAGCGGCGGGGGTCTAGAGACCCAGTACTTC. It is translated as CASSGGGLETQYF.

This CDR3 reads CASRRTSGVYEQYF. The CDR3 DNA is TGTGCCAGCCGACGGACTAGCGGGGTTTACGAGCAGTACTTC. J is TRBJ2-7 and V is TRBV28, with TRBD2 matching over 12 bases. Germline V gene data show CDR1 as MDHEN and CDR2 as SYDVKM. V lost 8 bases and J lost 4; bases outside the gene matches: 6. The CDR3 runs 14 residues.

This rearrangement joins TRBV28 to TRBJ2-3, with unresolved D. V lost 4 bases and J lost 2, with 16 bases in between. Germline V gene sequence: CDR1 MDHEN, CDR2 SYDVKM. The CDR3 has 16 residues. The CDR3 region is CASSSTDNLSTDTQYF. In DNA, the CDR3 is TGTGCCAGCAGTTCGACCGACAACCTTTCCACAGATACGCAGTATTTT.

The gene calls are TRBV19 and TRBJ2-7; 11 bases are shared with TRBD2. V lost 6 bases to trimming and J lost 4 bases; unmatched junction nucleotides: 8. The V gene's germline CDR1 is LNHDA and CDR2 SQIVND (reference sequence). The CDR3 is 15 amino acids. CDR3 amino acids: CASSPGLAGTYEQYF. CDR3 coding DNA: TGTGCCAGTAGCCCTGGACTAGCGGGTACTTACGAGCAGTACTTC.

The chain employs TRBV9 and TRBJ2-7, with D possibly TRBD1 on 5 matching bases. From germline, CDR1 is SGDLS and CDR2 YYNGEE. This CDR3 has 14 residues. Trimming took 3 bases from V and 6 from J, leaving 16 bases between them. The CDR3 loop is CASSASTVKGEQYF. Here the CDR3 DNA reads TGTGCCAGCAGCGCCTCGACAGTCAAGGGCGAGCAGTACTTC.